The clone carrying this T cell receptor beta chain was counted once. The target antigen is unknown. An end of the junction differs from the germline gene, which may be a read error. Researchers amplified the TCR beta CDR3 regions from RNA transcripts. First-round RT-PCR of the TCR CDR3 relied on the HTBI primer set. One entry per CDR3 protein, called by TCRdb with MiXCR from the multiplex PCR reads. In the table there are under 400,000 distinct CDR3 sequences, 15% to 20% of which are singletons. Germline CDR1 is MDHEN and CDR2 is SYDVKM. The CDR3 spans 15 residues. This sample was included in a study of T cells in Graves' hyperthyroidism and ophthalmopathy. Findings and caveats of the study: Patients with ophthalmopathy were separated from those with stable hyperthyroidism by a 13 V-J model.

Stable Graves' hyperthyroidism meant no ophthalmopathy progression within 18 months. Uncontrolled infection, other autoimmune disease, pregnancy or lactation excluded patients. This TCR came from a man aged 30-40 years with Graves' hyperthyroidism. Sequences were obtained from blood. This rearrangement joins TRBV28 to TRBJ1-5, with 8 bases that match TRBD1. The DNA of the CDR3 is TGTACCAGCAGTTTATCAGGGGGCTTCAATCAGCCCCAGCATTTT. It specifies CTSSLSGGFNQPQHF.